The entry below describes one T cell receptor (beta chain). Its recognized antigen is unknown. No base quality values were provided; no much bigger clone lies one nucleotide off. These data are taken from a study of early T cells in non-severe SARS-CoV-2 infection (dated by TCRdb to the early 2020s). General notes on the study: TCR sequencing used bulk RNA from unsorted whole blood, so alpha and beta chains could not be paired.

General findings and caveats noted by the study authors: VDJdb matching was skewed toward anti-spike CD8 responses and likely underestimated virus-specific expansions, missing private and CD4 specificities.

Library preparation was by 5' RACE. Sequencing instrument: NextSeq 500. Unique molecular identifiers were attached to individual cDNA molecules in the TCR library protocol so that sequencing error and PCR bias could be corrected. Both TCR alpha and beta chains were sequenced, and tight co-correlation was observed between alpha and beta sequence abundances in each sample. Processing in the source paper ran as follows. Decombinator V4 was used to annotate the V gene, J gene and CDR3 of the TCR sequences. Expanded TCRs were defined as changing significantly between any two time points under a Poisson model with p below 0.0001. TCR abundances were normalised to the total number of TCRs sequenced per sample and expressed as counts per million. MAIT TCRs were defined by TRAV1-2 paired with TRAJ12, TRAJ20 or TRAJ33, and iNKT TCRs by TRAV10 paired with TRAJ18. VDJdb, accessed 1 November 2021, was searched for CMV, EBV and SARS-CoV-2 annotated TCRs, with TCRs annotated for multiple antigens excluded. TCRdb trimmed public reads at Q25 via fastp, called clones via MiXCR and kept in-frame beta chains. Merged by CDR3 protein, the rows form single entries marked with the most common genes and DNA. V and J calls and clone size were set by TCRdb, not the authors. The sample table records around 55,000 distinct CDR3 sequences; more than 13% of these occur just once. The ten largest clones add up to 9% to 10% of the sample.

This was a case-control study nested in a cohort of healthcare workers in London, UK, who had nasopharyngeal swab PCR tests and blood samples taken every week. Healthcare workers were recruited during the week of the UK lockdown, between 23 and 31 March 2020, and followed weekly for up to about 15 weeks. The CDR3, from cysteine to phenylalanine, totals 16 residues. The entry retains the CDR3 DNA only, 48 bases that are in frame from base 1. Trimming costs V 5 bases and J 1 base, and their ends lie 14 bases apart. Specimen: whole blood, collected at baseline. This receptor was taken from an adult who was a healthcare worker with PCR-confirmed SARS-CoV-2 infection or an uninfected control (not recorded which). Recombination connected TRBV12-3 or TRBV12-4 to TRBJ2-2, with TRBD2 perhaps the D gene, on 5 matching bases. The CDR3 sequence is CASSPSTSLNTGELFF. The DNA is as follows: TGTGCCAGCAGTCCCTCCACTAGTTTGAACACCGGGGAGCTGTTTTTT.